This is a list of T cell receptor beta chains from one sample in a study of blood T cell repertoires in COVID-19. TCRdb keeps only in-frame clones here, not all; method: immunoSEQ multiplex PCR. Among about 380,000 clones listed, 85% were seen once. The sequenced sample was peripheral blood. The receptors come from a woman between 18 and 29 years old with acute or convalescent COVID-19. Both conserved end residues are part of each CDR3. A D gene is named only where the DNA matches it firmly. The size of a clone is reported for some rows only, either as once, few or many, or as a class for expanded clones.

TRBD2	TRBV5-4	TRBJ2-5	.	TGTGCCAGCAGCCCGGGCGGGATACTAGCGGGAGCCCCACCGCAAGAGACCCAGTACTTC	CASSPGGILAGAPPQETQYF
.	TRBV24-1	TRBJ1-4	.	TGTGCCACCAGTGATTGGCCGAATAATGAAAAACTGTTTTTT	CATSDWPNNEKLFF
TRBD2	TRBV9	TRBJ2-1	.	TGTGCCAGCAGCGTAGTCGGGGGGGCCTACAATGAGCAGTTCTTC	CASSVVGGAYNEQFF
.	TRBV5-5	TRBJ2-3	once	TGTGCCAGCAGCTTGGATTCAGTCGTGGATACGCAGTATTTT	CASSLDSVVDTQYF
TRBD1	TRBV19	TRBJ1-2	.	TGTGCCAGTAGTCGGGACAGGGAGACCTATGGCTACACCTTC	CASSRDRETYGYTF
.	TRBV5-8	TRBJ2-3	.	TGTGCCAGCAGCTCCGGGACTCCTAGCACAGATACGCAGTATTTT	CASSSGTPSTDTQYF
.	TRBV30	TRBJ1-5	.	TGTGCCTGGAGCCCCTATCCGGGGGACTATCAGCCCCAGCATTTT	CAWSPYPGDYQPQHF
.	TRBV29-1	TRBJ2-2	.	TGCAGCGTTGGACAGGCGTTAAACACCGGGGAGCTGTTTTTT	CSVGQALNTGELFF
TRBD2	TRBV6-6	TRBJ2-5	.	TGTGCCAGCAGCCCTGGGAAGCGGGGGGGCTCAGAGACCCAGTACTTC	CASSPGKRGGSETQYF
.	TRBV10-1	TRBJ2-3	.	TGCGCCAGCAGTGGAGCCGGGGCAGATACGCAGTATTTT	CASSGAGADTQYF
TRBD1	TRBV9	TRBJ1-2	.	TGTGCCAGCAGCATTGGGACAGTTGAGAATGGCTACACCTTC	CASSIGTVENGYTF
.	TRBV5-6	TRBJ2-5	once	TGTGCCAGCAGCTTTAATACGGGAGAGACCCAGTACTTC	CASSFNTGETQYF
.	TRBV15	TRBJ1-6	.	TGTGCCACCAGCAGGGGTATTCAGGATTCACCCCTCCACTTT	CATSRGIQDSPLHF
TRBD1	TRBV5-1	TRBJ2-2	.	TGCGCCAGCAGCTTGGGATCCTCAGGACAGGGGATATCCGGGGAGCTGTTTTTT	CASSLGSSGQGISGELFF
TRBD1	TRBV6-5	TRBJ1-1	.	TGTGCCAGCAGTTCTTTGGGACAGGGCTCTGAAGCTTTCTTT	CASSSLGQGSEAFF
TRBD1	TRBV5-4	TRBJ1-1	.	TGTGCCAGCAGTTGGACAGGGGCTGTGACTGAAGCTTTCTTT	CASSWTGAVTEAFF
TRBD1	TRBV5-1	TRBJ1-4	.	TGCGCCAGCAGCATAGGACAGGGGAATGAAAAACTGTTTTTT	CASSIGQGNEKLFF
.	TRBV28	TRBJ1-2	.	TGTGCCAGCAGTTTATCACCCCCAGAAAACTATGGCTACACCTTC	CASSLSPPENYGYTF
TRBD1	TRBV27	TRBJ1-2	.	TGTGCCAGCGGCAGGACAGGGGCGATAGCTAACTATGGCTACACCTTC	CASGRTGAIANYGYTF
TRBD1	TRBV5-1	TRBJ1-5	few	TGCGCCAGGAAGACTCCTGACAGGGGGAGGAATCAGCCCCAGCATTTT	CARKTPDRGRNQPQHF
.	TRBV6-2/TRBV6-3	TRBJ2-7	.	TGTGCCAGCAGTGAGGCGGCAGGGGTCTACGAGCAGTACTTC	CASSEAAGVYEQYF
TRBD1	TRBV28	TRBJ2-5	.	TGTGCCAGCAGTTCCCCCCGGACAGGGGGCATCGAGACCCAGTACTTC	CASSSPRTGGIETQYF